The clone carrying this TCR beta chain was seen once. As yet, its antigen is unknown. The data were produced by immunoSEQ multiplex PCR, yet TCRdb's version contains in-frame clones alone and is incomplete. Found here are over 55,000 clones, about four fifths of them singletons; the top ten hold 4.5% to 6.5%. This sample was taken from a study of Tregs in tolerant kidney transplant recipients. The study's findings and limits: Tregs expanded with activated donor B cells seemed most donor-specific. The small number of patients limits these findings pending further validation. No direct test of biological reproducibility was done here.

Unstimulated Tregs (CD4+CD25+CD127-) and CD4+CD25- non-Tregs were sorted from PBMCs. The receptor's source is a human donor in good health. The sample was CD4+ T cells from blood.

The CDR3 is CASSSHRGGQETQYF. The DNA for the CDR3 is TGTGCCAGCAGCTCGCACCGAGGGGGGCAAGAGACCCAGTACTTC. This chain joins TRBV27 and TRBJ2-5, with D possibly called TRBD1 or TRBD2 (6 bases each). The CDR3 loop spans 15 amino acids. Trimming left V 6 bases short and J 2 bases short, with 16 bases between. Germline V gene data show CDR1 as MNHEY and CDR2 as SMNVEV (reference sequence).